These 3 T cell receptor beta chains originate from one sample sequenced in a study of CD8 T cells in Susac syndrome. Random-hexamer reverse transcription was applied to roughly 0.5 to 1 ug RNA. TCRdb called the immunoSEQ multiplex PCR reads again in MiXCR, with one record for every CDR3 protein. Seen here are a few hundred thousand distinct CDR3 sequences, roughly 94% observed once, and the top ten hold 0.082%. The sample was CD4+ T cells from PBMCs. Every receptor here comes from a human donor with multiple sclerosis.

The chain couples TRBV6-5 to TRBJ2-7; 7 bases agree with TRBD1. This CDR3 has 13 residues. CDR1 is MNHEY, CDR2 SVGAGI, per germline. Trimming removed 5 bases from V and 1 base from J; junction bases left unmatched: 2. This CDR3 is CASSPGQSYEQYV. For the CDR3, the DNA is TGTGCCAGCAGTCCGGGACAGTCCTACGAGCAGTACGTC.

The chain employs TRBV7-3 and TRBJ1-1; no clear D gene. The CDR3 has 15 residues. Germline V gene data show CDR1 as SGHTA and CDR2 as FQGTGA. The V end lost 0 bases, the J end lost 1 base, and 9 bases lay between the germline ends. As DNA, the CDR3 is TGTGCCAGCAGCTTAACGCTAGTAGGGAACACTGAAGCTTTCTTT. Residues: CASSLTLVGNTEAFF.

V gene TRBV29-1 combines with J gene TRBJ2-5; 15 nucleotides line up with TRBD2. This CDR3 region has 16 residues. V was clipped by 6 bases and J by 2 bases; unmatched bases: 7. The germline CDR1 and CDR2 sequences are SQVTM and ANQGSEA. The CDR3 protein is CSVSSGLAGGQETQYF. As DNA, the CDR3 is TGCAGCGTCTCTTCCGGACTAGCGGGGGGGCAAGAGACCCAGTACTTC.